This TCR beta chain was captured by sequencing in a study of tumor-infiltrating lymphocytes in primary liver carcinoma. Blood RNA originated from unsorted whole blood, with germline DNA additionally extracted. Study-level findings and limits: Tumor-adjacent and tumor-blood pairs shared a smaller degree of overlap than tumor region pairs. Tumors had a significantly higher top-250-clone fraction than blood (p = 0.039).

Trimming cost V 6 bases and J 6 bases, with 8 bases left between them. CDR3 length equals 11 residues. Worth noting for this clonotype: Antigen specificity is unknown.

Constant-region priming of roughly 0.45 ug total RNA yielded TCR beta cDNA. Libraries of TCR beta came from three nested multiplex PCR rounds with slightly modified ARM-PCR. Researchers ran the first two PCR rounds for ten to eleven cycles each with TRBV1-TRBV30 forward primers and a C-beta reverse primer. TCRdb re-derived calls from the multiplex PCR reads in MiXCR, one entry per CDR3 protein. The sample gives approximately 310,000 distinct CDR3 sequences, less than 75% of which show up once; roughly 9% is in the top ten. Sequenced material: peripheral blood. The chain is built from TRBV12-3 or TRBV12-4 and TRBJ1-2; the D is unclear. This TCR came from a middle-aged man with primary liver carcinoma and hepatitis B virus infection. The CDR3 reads CASSVGDGYTF. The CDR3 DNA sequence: TGTGCCAGCAGCGTTGGGGATGGCTACACCTTC.